This T cell receptor (beta chain) was obtained from a study of shared clonotypes between healthy human individuals. Broader study findings: Clonotypes not shared had lower generation probabilities than those common to all four donors.

The data were produced by immunoSEQ multiplex PCR, yet TCRdb's version contains in-frame clones alone and is incomplete. The sample yields roughly 2 million clones, 95% seen once. This CDR3 region has 15 residues. V was cut by 1 base and J by 8 bases, with 14 bases left in between. The germline V gene encodes CDR1 MNHNS and CDR2 SASEGT. With regard to this clone: Its antigen is not known.

This rearrangement joins TRBV6-1 to TRBJ1-4; weak D call: TRBD1 (5 bases). The clonotype comes from a man between 18 and 35 years old in good health. The sample taken for sequencing was naive CD4+ T cells sorted from blood. Subset meaning: CD45RA+ positively selected. The CDR3 DNA reads as TGTGCCAGCAGTGAAGTGGGACGGGACGGAGAAAAACTGTTTTTT. The encoded protein is CASSEVGRDGEKLFF.